A selection of T cell receptor beta chains follows, all from one sample in a study of regulatory T cells in long-lasting Graves disease. MiXCR, run by TCRdb on the multiplex PCR reads, gives a single entry per CDR3 protein. This table holds a few hundred thousand distinct CDR3 sequences, roughly a fifth found once. The sequencing here drew on peripheral blood mononuclear cells (PBMCs), taken at new diagnosis, from a patient treated with antithyroid drugs. The receptors derive from a female donor with Graves disease. Both conserved end residues are part of each CDR3. Fields, in order: D gene, J gene, V gene, clone size, CDR3 protein, CDR3 DNA. D genes are given only for firm matches. Size is omitted from some rows. Given values are once, few, many or a class for expanded clones.

D gene: -
J gene: TRBJ2-7
V gene: TRBV7-2
clone size: few
CDR3 protein: CASSSHGGSSYEQYF
CDR3 DNA: TGTGCCAGCAGCTCTCACGGTGGGAGCTCCTACGAGCAGTACTTC

D gene: -
J gene: TRBJ2-5
V gene: TRBV5-1
clone size: many
CDR3 protein: CASSPRSDKETQYF
CDR3 DNA: TGCGCCAGCAGTCCGAGATCGGACAAGGAGACCCAGTACTTC

D gene: -
J gene: TRBJ2-5
V gene: TRBV7-9
clone size: many
CDR3 protein: CASSASGSGPQETQYF
CDR3 DNA: TGTGCCAGCAGCGCCTCGGGCAGTGGGCCGCAAGAGACCCAGTACTTC

D gene: TRBD2
J gene: TRBJ2-5
V gene: TRBV5-4
clone size: many
CDR3 protein: CASSFTGGGETQYF
CDR3 DNA: TGTGCCAGCAGCTTTACTGGCGGGGGAGAGACCCAGTACTTC

D gene: TRBD1
J gene: TRBJ1-1
V gene: TRBV2
clone size: -
CDR3 protein: CASRGTGGRTEAFF
CDR3 DNA: TGTGCCAGCAGGGGAACAGGGGGCCGAACTGAAGCTTTCTTT

D gene: -
J gene: TRBJ2-3
V gene: TRBV20-1
clone size: many
CDR3 protein: CSARDQWRTSTDTQYF
CDR3 DNA: TGCAGTGCTAGAGATCAATGGAGGACTAGCACAGATACGCAGTATTTT

D gene: -
J gene: TRBJ2-2
V gene: TRBV7-2
clone size: many
CDR3 protein: CASSPLTVTNTGELFF
CDR3 DNA: TGTGCCAGCAGCCCGCTGACAGTTACGAACACCGGGGAGCTGTTTTTT

D gene: -
J gene: TRBJ2-2
V gene: TRBV18
clone size: -
CDR3 protein: CASSARGGTGELFF
CDR3 DNA: TGTGCCAGCTCGGCCCGGGGAGGCACCGGGGAGCTGTTTTTT

D gene: TRBD1
J gene: TRBJ2-7
V gene: TRBV11-2
clone size: many
CDR3 protein: CASSQQSGTAYEQYF
CDR3 DNA: TGTGCCAGCAGCCAACAATCCGGGACAGCCTACGAGCAGTACTTC

D gene: TRBD2
J gene: TRBJ2-2
V gene: TRBV7-2
clone size: many
CDR3 protein: CASSIRTSGRGTGELFF
CDR3 DNA: TGTGCCAGCAGCATCAGGACTAGCGGGAGGGGGACCGGGGAGCTGTTTTTT

D gene: -
J gene: TRBJ1-5
V gene: TRBV6-2/TRBV6-3
clone size: -
CDR3 protein: CASSDMLDQPQHF
CDR3 DNA: TGTGCCAGCAGTGACATGCTGGATCAGCCCCAGCATTTT

D gene: TRBD1
J gene: TRBJ1-2
V gene: TRBV2
clone size: many
CDR3 protein: CASSPPTGGSGYTF
CDR3 DNA: TGTGCCAGCAGTCCACCGACAGGGGGAAGTGGCTACACCTTC

D gene: TRBD2
J gene: TRBJ2-1
V gene: TRBV24-1
clone size: many
CDR3 protein: CATSDALAGGWNEQFF
CDR3 DNA: TGTGCCACCAGTGATGCACTAGCGGGGGGGTGGAATGAGCAGTTCTTC

D gene: -
J gene: TRBJ1-1
V gene: TRBV6-1
clone size: -
CDR3 protein: CASTQGRRTEAFF
CDR3 DNA: TGTGCCAGCACACAGGGAAGGAGAACTGAAGCTTTCTTT

D gene: -
J gene: TRBJ2-7
V gene: TRBV10-1
clone size: many
CDR3 protein: CASSPTKSYEQYF
CDR3 DNA: TGCGCCAGCAGCCCGACAAAAAGCTACGAGCAGTACTTC

D gene: -
J gene: TRBJ2-6
V gene: TRBV6-4
clone size: many
CDR3 protein: CASKGGPGANVLTF
CDR3 DNA: TGTGCCAGCAAGGGGGGGCCTGGGGCCAACGTCCTGACTTTC